This entry is about one TCR beta chain. The data belong to a study of OX40 agonist ivuxolimab in advanced cancers. The CDR3 has 12 residues. CDR1 and CDR2 (germline): SGHRS, YFSETQ. V gave up 4 bases and J gave up 7 bases, with 11 bases separating them. Sequenced by immunoSEQ multiplex PCR; TCRdb stores in-frame clones only, minus some. In the table there are 67,000 or so clones, about 88% of which are singletons. The sequences come from CD4+ or CD8+ T cells sorted from blood, collected in a trial of the OX40 agonist ivuxolimab. The source of this sequence is an adult with an advanced solid tumor such as melanoma, head and neck, liver or kidney cancer. The chain recombines TRBV5-1 with TRBJ1-1; perhaps TRBD1 as D (5 bases). The CDR3 bases are TGCGCCAGCAGCCGCCAGGGAATTGAAGCTTTCTTT. This sequence encodes CASSRQGIEAFF. The whole variable domain, remainder taken from reference TRBV5-1 and TRBJ1-1, is KAGVTQTPRYLIKTRGQQVTLSCSPISGHRSVSWYQQTPGQGLQFLFEYFSETQRNKGNFPGRFSGRQFSNSRSEMNVSTLELGDSALYLCASSRQGIEAFFGQGTRLTVV.